This T cell receptor beta chain was identified in a study of post-analysis software for immune sequencing data. Findings of the study overall: Samples from a shared batch, those prepared together, strongly co-clustered by F measure. When patients were compared with controls, 4 or 5 TRBV segments were more frequent, TRBV5-6, TRBV5-1 and TRBV20-1 among them.

Germline assignment: CDR1 LGHDT and CDR2 YNNKEL (reference sequence). V was clipped by 1 base and J by 2 bases, with 12 bases between them. The CDR3 runs 17 residues. Of note for this clonotype: Its target is not known.

Unique molecular identifiers were built into the TCR beta cDNA libraries. Each CDR3 protein is one row after TCRdb ran MiXCR on the PCR reads. This sample yields more than 450,000 distinct CDR3 sequences, of which about 44% are seen a single time; around 1.7% belongs to the top ten. This TCR came from a girl aged 10 to 17 with multiple sclerosis. Sequencing was carried out using blood. The chain carries TRBV3-1 and TRBJ2-6, with D possibly matching TRBD1 (6 bases). The CDR3 is CASSQGGHSAGANVLTF. In DNA, the CDR3 is TGTGCCAGCAGCCAAGGGGGACATTCAGCTGGGGCCAACGTCCTGACTTTC.